This is a list of T cell receptor beta chains from one sample in a study of long-term antiretroviral therapy in people with HIV. Measured with immunoSEQ multiplex PCR; TCRdb has only the in-frame clones, and not every one. The sample lists about 27,000 clones, 65% to 85% seen once, with more than 7.5% in the top ten. The sample was unsorted PBMCs, taken 3 years after starting antiretroviral therapy. The receptors were gathered from a man aged 35-49 years with HIV. Each CDR3 is given with its conserved first and last residue. The order of the fields is J gene, D gene, clone size, V gene, CDR3 protein, CDR3 DNA. A D gene is named only where the DNA matches it firmly. Clone size, where shown, is once, few, many, or a class for clones that have expanded.

TRBJ2-5 - - TRBV5-1 CASSLGGSETQYF TGCGCCAGCAGCTTGGGGGGTAGCGAGACCCAGTACTTC
TRBJ2-1 TRBD1 once TRBV10-2 CASTSQGARYEQFF TGCGCCAGCACTTCACAGGGGGCGCGTTATGAGCAGTTCTTC
TRBJ1-5 - few TRBV2 CASSAGRDQPQHF TGTGCCAGCAGTGCAGGACGAGATCAGCCCCAGCATTTT
TRBJ2-7 TRBD1 - TRBV5-4 CASSRAGTGNPYNYEQYF TGTGCCAGCAGCAGGGCCGGGACAGGGAACCCCTATAACTACGAGCAGTACTTC
TRBJ2-3 TRBD2 once TRBV2 CASSKLAGVTDTQYF TGTGCCAGCAGTAAACTAGCGGGAGTCACAGATACGCAGTATTTT
TRBJ1-5 - - TRBV2 CASSEMTELYQPQHF TGTGCCAGCAGTGAAATGACAGAACTTTATCAGCCCCAGCATTTT
TRBJ2-2 TRBD1 - TRBV6-1 CASRAGTALTGELFF TGTGCCAGCAGGGCAGGGACAGCGCTCACCGGGGAGCTGTTTTTT
TRBJ2-7 TRBD1 - TRBV19 CASSATTGGWWEQYF TGTGCCAGTAGTGCGACTACAGGGGGCTGGTGGGAGCAGTACTTC
TRBJ1-1 - few TRBV9 CASSTNSPDTEAFF TGTGCCAGCAGCACTAACTCCCCGGACACTGAAGCTTTCTTT
TRBJ2-7 - - TRBV29-1 CSGGGSYEQYF TGCAGCGGAGGGGGATCCTACGAGCAGTACTTC
TRBJ2-2 - once TRBV5-1 CASSLGPAANTGELFF TGCGCCAGCAGCTTGGGCCCAGCGGCGAACACCGGGGAGCTGTTTTTT
TRBJ1-5 - - TRBV7-9 CASSLAGRGLQPQHF TGTGCCAGCAGCTTAGCGGGCAGGGGATTGCAGCCCCAGCATTTT
TRBJ1-5 - - TRBV5-5 CASSLGSNQPQHF TGTGCCAGCAGCTTGGGAAGCAATCAGCCCCAGCATTTT
TRBJ2-7 - - TRBV23-1 CASSQFVSRVRYEQYF TGCGCCAGCAGTCAATTTGTCTCGAGGGTCCGTTACGAGCAGTACTTC
TRBJ2-7 TRBD1 - TRBV10-3 CAIRGTTGGPSSYEQYF TGTGCCATCAGGGGAACCACAGGGGGCCCCAGCTCCTACGAGCAGTACTTC
TRBJ2-5 - once TRBV2 CASSEARGEQETQYF TGTGCCAGCAGTGAAGCTAGGGGGGAGCAAGAGACCCAGTACTTC
TRBJ2-1 - medium-sized TRBV27 CASSLSRGLLNEQFF TGTGCCAGCAGTTTAAGCAGAGGACTCCTCAATGAGCAGTTCTTC
TRBJ2-2 TRBD2 few TRBV9 CASSVPGLAPNEGLDTGELFF TGTGCCAGCAGCGTACCGGGACTAGCGCCGAACGAGGGGTTGGACACCGGGGAGCTGTTTTTT
TRBJ2-3 - - TRBV4-2 CASSQGTADTQYF TGTGCCAGCAGCCAAGGGACAGCAGATACGCAGTATTTT
TRBJ1-4 TRBD1 once TRBV7-9 CASSAPGQGAGKLFF TGTGCCAGCAGCGCCCCGGGACAGGGGGCGGGAAAACTGTTTTTT
TRBJ1-2 - few TRBV5-7 CASSGGGPAYGYTF TGTGCCAGCAGCGGGGGAGGGCCAGCTTATGGCTACACCTTC
TRBJ2-7 - - TRBV5-6 CASSPGAERYEQYF TGTGCCAGCAGCCCTGGCGCAGAACGGTACGAGCAGTACTTC
TRBJ2-7 - - TRBV15 CATSRDDSAGSYEQYF TGTGCCACCAGCAGAGATGATTCCGCGGGGTCCTACGAGCAGTACTTC
TRBJ2-1 TRBD1 - TRBV27 CASTVGTGGHNEQFF TGTGCCAGCACCGTAGGGACAGGGGGTCACAATGAGCAGTTCTTC
TRBJ2-1 - - TRBV29-1 CSVRITGGNEQFF TGCAGCGTGAGGATTACTGGGGGGAATGAGCAGTTCTTC
TRBJ2-7 - - TRBV7-8 CASSPVGAYEQYF TGTGCCAGCAGCCCGGTCGGGGCCTACGAGCAGTACTTC
TRBJ2-4 - - TRBV7-2 CASSLRGVQGSWDF TGTGCCAGCAGCTTGCGAGGGGTTCAGGGAAGTTGGGACTTC
TRBJ1-2 - - TRBV7-9 CASRPDQGYGYGYTF TGTGCCAGCAGGCCGGATCAGGGTTATGGCTATGGCTACACCTTC
TRBJ1-6 TRBD1 few TRBV6-5 CASRGQPNSPLHF TGTGCCAGCAGGGGACAGCCCAATTCACCCCTCCACTTT
TRBJ2-7 - - TRBV9 CASSGLHWTEQYF TGTGCCAGCAGCGGCCTCCACTGGACGGAGCAGTACTTC
TRBJ2-3 - - TRBV10-1 CASSHRGPTDTQYF TGCGCCAGCTCACACCGAGGGCCCACAGATACGCAGTATTTT
TRBJ1-2 - once TRBV28 CASTTLNYGYTF TGTGCCAGCACTACGCTTAACTATGGCTACACCTTC
TRBJ1-1 TRBD1 - TRBV9 CASSAEGAVNTEAFF TGTGCCAGCAGCGCGGAGGGGGCTGTCAACACTGAAGCTTTCTTT
TRBJ2-3 - - TRBV6-1 CASSERGGNTDTQYF TGTGCCAGCAGTGAAAGGGGGGGAAACACAGATACGCAGTATTTT
TRBJ1-6 - - TRBV19 CASNPGPPLSPLHF TGTGCCAGTAACCCGGGGCCACCCTTATCACCCCTCCACTTT
TRBJ2-3 TRBD2 once TRBV13 CASSVGTSDSADTQYF TGTGCCAGCAGCGTGGGGACTAGCGATTCAGCAGATACGCAGTATTTT
TRBJ2-1 - - TRBV7-9 CASSHQNNEQFF TGTGCCAGCAGCCACCAAAACAATGAGCAGTTCTTC
TRBJ2-2 - - TRBV9 CASSTLGDPGELFF TGTGCCAGCAGCACTTTGGGGGACCCCGGGGAGCTGTTTTTT
TRBJ1-5 TRBD1 few TRBV6-5 CASRGTGEQPQHF TGTGCCAGCCGCGGGACAGGGGAGCAGCCCCAGCATTTT